The rows below give T cell receptor beta chains drawn from one sample of a study of OX40 agonist ivuxolimab in advanced cancers. Only in-frame clones appear in the TCRdb table, and some are missing; sequencing was by immunoSEQ multiplex PCR. The table shows tens of thousands of clones, with 81% occurring only once. The material was CD4+ or CD8+ T cells sorted from blood, obtained in a trial of the OX40 agonist ivuxolimab. The receptors were gathered from an adult with an advanced solid tumor such as melanoma, head and neck, liver or kidney cancer. The CDR3 runs from the conserved cysteine through the conserved F or W. Fields, in order: D gene, J gene, V gene, clone size, CDR3 protein, CDR3 DNA. A D gene is named only where the DNA matches it firmly. The size field is filled for only some rows; it gives once, few, many or a size class.

>NA|TRBJ2-1|TRBV11-2|NA
CASSLNWNEQFF
TGTGCCAGCAGCTTAAACTGGAATGAGCAGTTCTTC
>NA|TRBJ2-1|TRBV4-1|NA
CASSQVTGIGNNEQFF
TGCGCCAGCAGCCAGGTTACAGGGATTGGCAACAATGAGCAGTTCTTC
>NA|TRBJ2-1|TRBV28|NA
CASSLSGVSYNEQFF
TGTGCCAGCAGTTTATCAGGAGTCTCCTACAATGAGCAGTTCTTC
>NA|TRBJ2-4|TRBV9|NA
CASSVESSPQNIQYF
TGTGCCAGCAGCGTAGAGTCCAGTCCACAAAACATTCAGTACTTC
>TRBD1|TRBJ1-1|TRBV7-9|NA
CASSFQGARTEAFF
TGTGCCAGCAGCTTTCAGGGGGCGCGGACTGAAGCTTTCTTT
>TRBD2|TRBJ2-7|TRBV7-9|NA
CASSPREANEQYF
TGTGCCAGCTCCCCACGGGAGGCCAATGAGCAGTACTTC
>NA|TRBJ1-1|TRBV2|NA
CASKWSGGNTEAFF
TGTGCCAGCAAGTGGTCCGGGGGGAACACTGAAGCTTTCTTT
>NA|TRBJ2-7|TRBV14|once
CASSQEKRILGYEQYF
TGTGCCAGCAGCCAAGAGAAGAGGATCCTGGGGTACGAGCAGTACTTC
>TRBD2|TRBJ2-7|TRBV27|NA
CASSSTSGAYEQYF
TGTGCCAGCAGTTCGACTAGCGGGGCATACGAGCAGTACTTC
>TRBD1|TRBJ1-1|TRBV27|few
CASSLGTVGAEAFF
TGTGCCAGCAGTCTTGGGACAGTGGGGGCTGAAGCTTTCTTT
>NA|TRBJ1-2|TRBV5-6|NA
CASSPQGGLGYTF
TGTGCCAGCAGCCCCCAGGGAGGATTGGGCTACACCTTC
>NA|TRBJ1-1|TRBV5-6|NA
CASSFLGGTEAFF
TGTGCCAGCAGCTTCTTGGGGGGGACTGAAGCTTTCTTT
>TRBD2|TRBJ2-3|TRBV4-1|NA
CASSHDGGLVAQYF
TGCGCCAGCAGCCATGATGGGGGACTAGTGGCGCAGTATTTT
>NA|TRBJ1-1|TRBV7-2|NA
CASSLGLSEAFF
TGTGCCAGCAGCTTAGGGCTCTCTGAAGCTTTCTTT
>TRBD1|TRBJ1-1|TRBV27|NA
CASSTTGGITEAFF
TGTGCCAGCAGTACGACAGGGGGCATCACTGAAGCTTTCTTT
>NA|TRBJ2-6|TRBV5-4|NA
CASSLMPGPPSGANVLTF
TGTGCCAGCAGCCTAATGCCGGGACCCCCGTCTGGGGCCAACGTCCTGACTTTC
>TRBD2|TRBJ2-1|TRBV4-3|once
CASSQSLGLANNEQFF
TGCGCCAGCAGCCAGTCACTGGGACTAGCCAACAATGAGCAGTTCTTC